The next 18 T cell receptor beta chains were all read from a single sample in a study of T cells expressing NK-cell markers (TCRdb year 2020). The library was made by 5' RACE. The run used an Illumina HiSeq 2000. The reads went through TCRdb reprocessing, and each CDR3 protein sequence gets one entry with no DNA. This sample's table carries about 460,000 distinct CDR3 sequences. Of the sample, approximately 1.4% falls within the top ten clones. Sequencing was performed on blood T cells: a sorted CD56 or NKG2C T cell subset, CD4+ or CD8+ T cells, or bulk PBMC T cells (not recorded which). Receptor source: a woman in her forties or fifties in good health. Donor details come from another sample of the same person, matched by shared clones.

This sequence joins TRBV7-2 and TRBJ2-5; TCRdb's assignment of TRBD2 cannot be checked, as there is no DNA. Germline V gives CDR1 SGHTA, CDR2 FQGNSA. This CDR3 region has 16 residues. The CDR3 sequence is CASSLSVAGGEETQYF.

This rearrangement joins TRBV5-1 to TRBJ2-3; the D gene TCRdb calls, TRBD2, cannot be checked with no DNA. Germline V gives CDR1 SGHRS, CDR2 YFSETQ. The CDR3 totals 15 residues. The CDR3 loop is CASSPVVGAADTQYF.

The V call is TRBV12-3 or TRBV12-4, the J call TRBJ1-2; the TCRdb call, TRBD1, lacks DNA for checking. The CDR3 covers 13 residues. The CDR3 region is CASRAQGAYGYTF.

The rearrangement joins TRBV19 to TRBJ1-6. This CDR3 contains 12 residues. Germline CDR1 LNHDA, CDR2 SQIVND (reference sequence). The CDR3 spells CASGPDRSPLHF.

The V and J genes are TRBV4-2 and TRBJ1-3; TCRdb's D gene call, TRBD1, goes unchecked for lack of DNA. CDR3 length: 15 amino acids. Germline loops: CDR1 LGHNA, CDR2 YNFKEQ. The CDR3 loop reads CASSQDFSGRNTIYF.

The chain is built from TRBV5-1 and TRBJ2-5; the D gene TCRdb calls, TRBD2, cannot be checked with no DNA. The CDR3 extends over 15 amino acids. CDR1 SGHRS and CDR2 YFSETQ come from the germline V gene. CDR3 in amino acids: CASSQGGLAGETQYF.

The gene calls are TRBV27 and TRBJ2-2. Per germline, CDR1 MNHEY and CDR2 SMNVEV (reference sequence). This CDR3 has 15 residues. Here the CDR3 reads CASSLIAEVTGELFF.

The chain combines TRBV11-2 with TRBJ1-5; there is no DNA to check the TCRdb D call of TRBD1. This CDR3 has 13 amino acids. Germline lookup yields CDR1 SGHAT and CDR2 FQNNGV. The CDR3 is CASSLTGDQPQHF.

The chain employs TRBV29-1 and TRBJ2-1; TCRdb names TRBD1, which stays unverified in the absence of DNA. Looked up from germline, CDR1 is SQVTM and CDR2 is ANQGSEA. The CDR3 is 15 amino acids. CDR3 residues: CSVAFRLGSGNEQLF.

The chain has TRBV5-1 and TRBJ2-1; TCRdb indicates TRBD2, and absent DNA this call remains unverified. The CDR3 has 18 residues. The germline CDR1 and CDR2 sequences are SGHRS and YFSETQ. The CDR3 protein is CASSLERGGVRSHNEQFF.

V gene TRBV18 combines with J gene TRBJ2-7. The CDR3 length is 14 residues. Germline CDR1 and CDR2: KGHSH and LQKENI. The CDR3 reads CASSPKGDSGEQYF.

The chain employs TRBV4-1 and TRBJ2-5; TCRdb returns TRBD2, unconfirmable since there is no DNA. The germline gives CDR1 MGHRA, CDR2 YSYEKL. The CDR3 runs 17 residues. CDR3 residues: CASSLKGREATPETQYF.

J is TRBJ2-1 and V is TRBV9; TCRdb proposes TRBD2, but this gene call is untestable without DNA. The germline gives CDR1 SGDLS, CDR2 YYNGEE. The CDR3 runs to 15 residues. The CDR3 protein is CASSSGLAGGGEQFF.

The chain couples TRBV5-1 to TRBJ1-2; the TRBD1 assignment by TCRdb is unverifiable without DNA. CDR1 SGHRS and CDR2 YFSETQ come from the germline V gene. The CDR3 sequence is 16 residues long. The CDR3 loop is CASSRPTGRIDYGYTF.

The chain uses TRBV29-1 and TRBJ2-5; TCRdb gives TRBD2 as the D gene, but with no DNA this cannot be confirmed. The CDR3 is 13 amino acids. CDR1 and CDR2 (germline): SQVTM, ANQGSEA. This CDR3 is CSVGTTRGQTQYF.

The V gene is TRBV5-1, the J gene TRBJ2-6. Per germline, CDR1 SGHRS and CDR2 YFSETQ. The CDR3 is 17 residues long. The CDR3 spells CASSLVQPRSGANVLTF.

The chain uses TRBV7-9 and TRBJ2-1; the TRBD1 assignment by TCRdb is unverifiable without DNA. This CDR3 contains 15 residues. The germline V gene has CDR1 SEHNR and CDR2 FQNEAQ (reference sequence). CDR3 region: CASSPSSGLGNEQFF.

The gene calls are TRBV20-1 and TRBJ1-4. This CDR3 has 15 residues. Germline V gene lookup returns CDR1 DFQATT and CDR2 SNEGSKA (reference sequence). CDR3: CSARELTQSNEKLFF.